The 24 T cell receptor beta chains below come from one sample, sequenced in a study of T-cell reconstitution after alpha-beta-depleted transplantation in children. The TCRbeta library was prepared with unique molecular identifiers. TCRdb reprocessed the PCR reads with MiXCR, giving one entry per CDR3 protein. This repertoire shows 150,000 to 250,000 distinct CDR3 sequences, more than 12% found once; its top ten account for approximately 13%. The specimen comprised PBMCs from the stem cell graft donor, sampled from the stem cell graft. The receptors shown here come from a human donor who donated a stem cell graft to a child with acute lymphoblastic leukemia.

The chain has TRBV6-5 and TRBJ2-1; D tentatively reads TRBD1 or TRBD2 (5 bases each). This CDR3 has 17 amino acids. The germline gives CDR1 MNHEY, CDR2 SVGAGI. Trimming took 4 bases from V and 0 from J, leaving 16 bases between them. DNA of the CDR3: TGTGCCAGCAGTTTCAAAAAGGGACGTAGCTCCTACAATGAGCAGTTCTTC. Translating gives CASSFKKGRSSYNEQFF.

This clonotype was recorded a few times. The rearrangement joins TRBV5-6 to TRBJ2-7; 8 positions match TRBD1. J was trimmed by 5 bases and V by 7 bases; bases with no gene match: 8. CDR3 length equals 13 residues. Germline lookup yields CDR1 SGHDT and CDR2 YYEEEE. The CDR3 reads CASEGQGSHEQYF. The CDR3 nucleotides read TGTGCCAGCGAAGGACAGGGCAGCCACGAGCAGTACTTC.

This clonotype occurred many times. This chain links TRBV13 with TRBJ1-1; tentatively, D is TRBD1 (6 bases). The CDR3 runs 13 residues. The V and J ends lost 2 bases and 12 bases respectively, with 16 bases between them. Germline loops: CDR1 PRHDT, CDR2 FYEKMQ (reference sequence). The CDR3 bases are TGTGCCAGCAGCTTAAACAGGGTTACTCCGCCTTTCTTT. This sequence encodes CASSLNRVTPPFF.

This clonotype was seen many times. The CDR3 region has the DNA TGTGCCAGCAGCTTAAATAGGCGGGGACGATTGAGGAGCACAGATACGCAGTATTTT. It encodes CASSLNRRGRLRSTDTQYF. The chain combines TRBV11-1 with TRBJ2-3; tentatively, D is TRBD2 (6 bases). CDR3 length: 19 amino acids. From germline, CDR1 is SGHAT and CDR2 FQDESV (reference sequence). Trimming stripped 2 bases from V and 0 bases from J, with 21 bases between. Drawing the rest from reference TRBV11-1 and TRBJ2-3, the complete variable domain is EAEVAQSPRYKITEKSQAVAFWCDPISGHATLYWYRQILGQGPELLVQFQDESVVDDSQLPKDRFSAERLKGVDSTLKIQPAELGDSAMYLCASSLNRRGRLRSTDTQYFGPGTRLTVL.

Here the CDR3 reads CASSLLAGGGEQYF. The CDR3 DNA reads as TGTGCCAGCAGCTTGCTAGCGGGAGGCGGCGAGCAGTACTTC. The rearrangement links TRBV7-9 to TRBJ2-7; 11 bases fit TRBD2. The CDR3 extends over 14 amino acids. V lost 3 bases, J lost 6 bases, and 4 bases stayed unmatched. Germline CDR1 is SEHNR and CDR2 is FQNEAQ (reference sequence).

The chain is built from TRBV5-1 and TRBJ2-3, with D possibly being TRBD1 or TRBD2 (6 bases each). V was clipped by 0 bases and J by 5 bases, with 13 bases between them. This CDR3 spans 15 amino acids. The V gene's germline CDR1 is SGHRS and CDR2 YFSETQ. The CDR3, as DNA: TGCGCCAGCAGCTTGGCCCCGGGGGCGAGAGATACGCAGTATTTT. Translating gives CASSLAPGARDTQYF.

This clonotype was observed at least ten times. This rearrangement joins TRBV20-1 to TRBJ2-3, with 12 bases that match TRBD1. The ends lost 6 bases at V and 5 bases at J; junction bases unmatched: 6. The CDR3 extends over 14 amino acids. Germline lookup yields CDR1 DFQATT and CDR2 SNEGSKA (reference sequence). The CDR3 DNA sequence: TGCAGTGCGCCGGGACAGGGGGCGGTAGATACGCAGTATTTT. Translating gives CSAPGQGAVDTQYF.

Worth noting for this clonotype: A much larger clone differs by one base, so this may be a read error. The CDR3, as DNA: TGTGCCTCCCGGGATCCGGTTTTGGGAGAGCAGTACTTC. Translation gives CASRDPVLGEQYF. The rearrangement links TRBV30 to TRBJ2-7, with D tentatively TRBD2 (5 bases). V was shortened by 7 bases and J by 7 bases, with 20 bases between the two germline ends. Germline loops: CDR1 GTSNPN, CDR2 SVGIG (reference sequence). CDR3 length: 13 amino acids.

This clonotype appeared many times. The chain links TRBV5-1 to TRBJ2-1; D is perhaps TRBD1 (6 bases). The CDR3 runs 15 residues. V lost 0 bases to trimming and J lost 9 bases, with 16 bases between them. Germline CDR1 SGHRS, CDR2 YFSETQ. CDR3 sequence: CASSLGISQGGEQFF. CDR3 DNA sequence: TGCGCCAGCAGCTTGGGAATCAGTCAAGGGGGTGAGCAGTTCTTC.

This clonotype was detected ten times or more. The chain recombines TRBV5-5 with TRBJ1-5; D gene unclear. V lost 4 bases and J 5 bases, leaving 10 bases between the germline ends. CDR3 size: 13 residues. The V gene's germline CDR1 is SGHKS and CDR2 YYEKEE (reference sequence). The CDR3 region is CASSDQDYQPQHF. CDR3 sequence (DNA): TGTGCCAGCAGCGACCAGGATTATCAGCCCCAGCATTTT.

The chain employs TRBV30 and TRBJ2-7; D is uncertain. The V gene lost 0 bases and the J gene lost 4 bases, with 7 bases spanning the gap. The CDR3 spans 12 residues. Looked up from germline, CDR1 is GTSNPN and CDR2 is SVGIG (reference sequence). In nucleotides, the CDR3 is TGTGCCTGGAGTGTAACCGGGTACGAGCAGTACTTC. This sequence encodes CAWSVTGYEQYF.

The genes are TRBV20-1 and TRBJ2-1; 11 nucleotides align to TRBD2. This CDR3 is built from 16 residues. CDR1 and CDR2 (germline): DFQATT, SNEGSKA (reference sequence). With V trimmed by 6 bases and J by 1 base, 8 bases remained unmatched. CDR3 protein: CSAETSGKTSYNEQFF. The CDR3 nucleotides read TGCAGTGCGGAGACTAGCGGGAAAACTTCCTACAATGAGCAGTTCTTC.

This clonotype was counted at least ten times. This chain connects TRBV5-1 to TRBJ2-1; 10 positions agree with TRBD2. Germline-derived CDR1 and CDR2 are SGHRS and YFSETQ. This CDR3 spans 14 amino acids. Losses at the gene ends were 4 bases for V and 9 bases for J; bases not matched to a gene: 7. The CDR3 sequence: CASSRVAGGTEQFF. In DNA form, the CDR3 reads TGCGCCAGCAGCCGGGTAGCGGGAGGCACTGAGCAGTTCTTC.

This clonotype occurred a few times. The chain is built from TRBV19 and TRBJ2-5; TRBD1 matches at 10 bases. There are 15 residues in the CDR3. Germline CDR1 LNHDA, CDR2 SQIVND (reference sequence). Trimming removed 8 bases from V and 5 bases from J; junction bases left unmatched: 11. The CDR3 here is CASPPRDRGRETQYF. CDR3 in DNA: TGTGCCAGTCCTCCCCGGGACAGGGGTCGGGAGACCCAGTACTTC.

As regards this clonotype: This may be a read error, as it is one base from a much larger clone. The chain links TRBV29-1 to TRBJ2-7, with D perhaps matching TRBD2 (5 bases). CDR1 is SQVTM, CDR2 ANQGSEA, per germline. V shed 6 bases and J shed 3 bases, with 15 bases lying between them. CDR3 length: 13 amino acids. CDR3 in DNA: TGCAGCGTCCCCGGGGAAGGCGGCTACGAGCAGTACTTC. It yields the protein CSVPGEGGYEQYF.

J is TRBJ2-1 and V is TRBV4-2; 8 nucleotides line up with TRBD2. The CDR3 is 16 amino acids. From germline, CDR1 is LGHNA and CDR2 YNFKEQ. J was trimmed by 6 bases and V by 1 base; bases with no gene match: 8. The CDR3 spells CASSQGIAGTFNEQFF. The CDR3 DNA follows: TGTGCCAGCAGCCAAGGGATAGCGGGAACATTCAATGAGCAGTTCTTC.

This clonotype was counted at least ten times. J is TRBJ2-4 and V is TRBV7-9; D not certain. The germline V and J ends were trimmed by 3 bases and 7 bases, with 13 bases remaining between them. Looked up from germline, CDR1 is SEHNR and CDR2 is FQNEAQ (reference sequence). There are 14 residues in the CDR3. The CDR3 nucleotides read TGTGCCAGCAGCTTGGCCCAGGCTAGGAACATTCAGTACTTC. It encodes CASSLAQARNIQYF.

This clonotype was observed at least ten times. This rearrangement joins TRBV6-1 to TRBJ1-2; 8 nucleotides agree with TRBD1. After removal of 6 bases from V and 5 bases from J, the junction contained 11 bases not matched to a gene. Germline values: CDR1 MNHNS, CDR2 SASEGT. This CDR3 has 15 amino acids. The CDR3 region has the DNA TGTGCCAGCAGCCTTGACAGGGGATCAAAATATGGCTACACCTTC. Encoded protein: CASSLDRGSKYGYTF.

This clonotype came up many times. The V and J genes are TRBV15 and TRBJ2-5, with 9 bases fitting TRBD2. The ends lost 3 bases at V and 2 bases at J; junction bases unmatched: 4. The CDR3 totals 15 residues. Germline CDR1 is LNHNV and CDR2 is YYDKDF (reference sequence). The CDR3, as DNA: TGTGCCACCAGCAGGGAGACTAGCGGACAAGAGACCCAGTACTTC. The encoded protein is CATSRETSGQETQYF. Complete variable domain (other parts from reference TRBV15 and TRBJ2-5): DAMVIQNPRYQVTQFGKPVTLSCSQTLNHNVMYWYQQKSSQAPKLLFHYYDKDFNNEADTPDNFQSRRPNTSFCFLDIRSPGLGDTAMYLCATSRETSGQETQYFGPGTRLLVL.

Concerning this clonotype: Since a much larger clone is just one base distant, this may be a read error. Since no conserved phenylalanine or tryptophan closes the CDR3, a read error is the likely cause. The chain has TRBV5-5 and TRBJ2-1; 12 positions match TRBD2. J was trimmed by 6 bases and V by 6 bases; bases with no gene match: 16. Germline CDR1 and CDR2: SGHKS and YYEKEE (reference sequence). The CDR3 consists of 18 residues. CDR3 DNA sequence: TGTGCCAGCAACCCCAATTTGACTAGCGGGAGATTTGGCAATGAGCAGTTCTCC. Protein product: CASNPNLTSGRFGNEQFS.

There are a few counts of this clonotype. This chain joins TRBV29-1 and TRBJ1-6, with TRBD1 matching over 8 bases. V shed 4 bases and J 8 bases; nucleotides not matched to a gene: 4. Germline lookup yields CDR1 SQVTM and CDR2 ANQGSEA. This CDR3 has 13 residues. The CDR3, as DNA: TGCAGCGTTGTGCTGGACAGGGATTCACCCCTCCACTTT. Encoded protein: CSVVLDRDSPLHF.

This clonotype was detected once. The chain uses TRBV6-6 and TRBJ1-3, with 7 bases aligning to TRBD1. This CDR3 comprises 16 residues. Germline CDR1 and CDR2: MNHNY and SVGAGI (reference sequence). The J segment lost 4 bases and the V segment lost 7 bases, leaving 13 bases of the junction unmatched. The CDR3, as DNA: TGTGCCAGCACCGGGACAGTGGCCGGGGGAGGAAACACCATATATTTT. Residues: CASTGTVAGGGNTIYF.

At least ten counts were recorded for this clonotype. The chain is built from TRBV20-1 and TRBJ2-5; maybe TRBD2 (6 bases). Looked up from germline, CDR1 is DFQATT and CDR2 is SNEGSKA (reference sequence). Between the trimmed V and J ends, which lost 5 bases and 2 bases, there was a span of 15 bases. The CDR3 is 14 residues long. CDR3 residues: CSARGFGSQETQYF. In nucleotides, the CDR3 is TGCAGTGCTCGGGGGTTCGGGAGTCAAGAGACCCAGTACTTC.

Regarding this clonotype: This may be a read error, as it is one base from a much larger clone. The chain carries TRBV6-1 and TRBJ2-1; 13 bases line up with TRBD2. Germline values: CDR1 MNHNS, CDR2 SASEGT. This CDR3 spans 14 amino acids. This CDR3 is CASRTSGGYNGQFF. The CDR3, as DNA: TGTGCCAGCAGGACTAGCGGGGGGTACAATGGGCAGTTCTTC.